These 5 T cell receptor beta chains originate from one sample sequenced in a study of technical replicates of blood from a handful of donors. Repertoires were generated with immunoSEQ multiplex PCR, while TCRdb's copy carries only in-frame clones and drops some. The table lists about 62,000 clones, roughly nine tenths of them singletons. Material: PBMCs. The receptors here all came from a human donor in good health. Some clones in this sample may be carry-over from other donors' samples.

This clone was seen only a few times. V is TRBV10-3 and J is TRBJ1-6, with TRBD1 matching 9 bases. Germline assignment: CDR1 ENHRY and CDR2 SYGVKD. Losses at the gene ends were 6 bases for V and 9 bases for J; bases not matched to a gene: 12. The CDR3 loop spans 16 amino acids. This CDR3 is CAISRGLGQGGSPLHF. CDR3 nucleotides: TGTGCCATCAGCCGAGGTCTGGGACAGGGAGGTTCACCCCTCCACTTT.

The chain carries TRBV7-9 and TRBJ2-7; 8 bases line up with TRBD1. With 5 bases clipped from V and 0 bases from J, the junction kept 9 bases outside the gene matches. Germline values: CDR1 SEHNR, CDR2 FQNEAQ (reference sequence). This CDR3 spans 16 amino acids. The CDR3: CASSPADRAPSYEQYF. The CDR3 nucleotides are TGTGCCAGCAGCCCGGCGGACAGGGCACCCTCCTACGAGCAGTACTTC. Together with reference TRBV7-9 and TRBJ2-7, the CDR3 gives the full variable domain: DTGVSQNPRHKITKRGQNVTFRCDPISEHNRLYWYRQTLGQGPEFLTYFQNEAQLEKSRLLSDRFSAERPKGSFSTLEIQRTEQGDSAMYLCASSPADRAPSYEQYFGPGTRLTVT.

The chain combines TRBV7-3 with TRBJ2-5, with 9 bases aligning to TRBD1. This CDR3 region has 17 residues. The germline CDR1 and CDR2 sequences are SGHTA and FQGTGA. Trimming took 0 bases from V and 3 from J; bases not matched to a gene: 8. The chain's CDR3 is CASSLTGGQGKEETQYF. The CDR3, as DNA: TGTGCCAGCAGCTTAACGGGGGGACAGGGAAAAGAAGAGACCCAGTACTTC. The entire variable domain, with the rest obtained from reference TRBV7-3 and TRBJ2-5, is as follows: GAGVSQTPSNKVTEKGKYVELRCDPISGHTALYWYRQSLGQGPEFLIYFQGTGAADDSGLPNDRFFAVRPEGSVSTLKIQRTERGDSAVYLCASSLTGGQGKEETQYFGPGTRLLVL.

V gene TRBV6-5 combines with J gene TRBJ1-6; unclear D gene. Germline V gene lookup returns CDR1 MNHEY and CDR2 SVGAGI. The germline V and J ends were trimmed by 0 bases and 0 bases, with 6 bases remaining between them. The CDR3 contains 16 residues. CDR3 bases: TGTGCCAGCAGTTACTCAATGAGCTCCTATAATTCACCCCTCCACTTT. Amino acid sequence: CASSYSMSSYNSPLHF.

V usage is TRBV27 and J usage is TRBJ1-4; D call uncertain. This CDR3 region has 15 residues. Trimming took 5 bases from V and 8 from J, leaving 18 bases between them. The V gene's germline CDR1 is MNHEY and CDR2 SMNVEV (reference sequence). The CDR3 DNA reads TGTGCCAGCAGTATTCCGGGGTCTGGAGGGGAAAAACTGTTTTTT. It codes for CASSIPGSGGEKLFF.